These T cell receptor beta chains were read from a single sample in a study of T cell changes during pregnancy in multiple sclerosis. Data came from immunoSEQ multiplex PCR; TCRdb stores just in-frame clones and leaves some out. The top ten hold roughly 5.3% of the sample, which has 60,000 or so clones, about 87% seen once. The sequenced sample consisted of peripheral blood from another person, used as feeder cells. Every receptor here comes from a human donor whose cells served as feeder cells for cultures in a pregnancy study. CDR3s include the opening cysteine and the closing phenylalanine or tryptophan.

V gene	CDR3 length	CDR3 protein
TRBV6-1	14	CASRGAADHYEQYF
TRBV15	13	CATSRQGTKTQYF
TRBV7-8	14	CASSRRGGDNEQFF
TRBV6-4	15	CASSDKFGVWTEAFF
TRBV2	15	CASREQGLSSYEQYF
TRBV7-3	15	CASSPNYWDSREQFF
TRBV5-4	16	CASSLGSGLQGDGYTF
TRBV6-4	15	CASRTQGVSMETQYF
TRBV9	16	CASSVTPLGAGNTIYF
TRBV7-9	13	CASSSPGTAKLFF
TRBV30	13	CAWRGQSNYGYTF
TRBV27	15	CATQLVGVGSYEQYF
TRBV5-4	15	CASSFGQGVADTQYF
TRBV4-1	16	CASSQVTMTMNTEAFF
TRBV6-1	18	CASSEAPAGGGGTDTQYF
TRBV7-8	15	CASSLIRGLTGELFF
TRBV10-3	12	CAISGDYNEQFF
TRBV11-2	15	CASSPEQGPADTQYF
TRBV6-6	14	CASSYSTEYNEQFF
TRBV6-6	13	CASSSRGAGELFF
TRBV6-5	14	CASSKTGVGTEAFF
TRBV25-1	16	CASSSLTTGDYYEQYF
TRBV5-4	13	CASSLGQRLEQFF
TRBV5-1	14	CASSLGGARETQYF
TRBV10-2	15	CASSESKGLADEQYF
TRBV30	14	CAYQGDWRGNIQYF
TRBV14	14	CASSPNGAGHEQYF
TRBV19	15	CASSMQGSSYNEQFF
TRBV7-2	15	CASSERRASNEKLFF
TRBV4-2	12	CASSQDGDGYTF
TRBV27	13	CASSPHQSYEQYF
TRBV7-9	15	CASSLVAGDPLGQYF
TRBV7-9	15	CASSQGAGGNQPQHF
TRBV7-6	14	CASSSSWGGVEAFF
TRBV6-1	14	CASSEMEGGGVAFF
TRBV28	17	CASSSIGGAQLTYGYTF
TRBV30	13	CAWSVWIGREQFF
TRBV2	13	CASRPGPGETQYF
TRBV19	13	CASSALAGGEQYF
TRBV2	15	CASSEFSGGPGEQFF
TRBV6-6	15	CASSPRALNTGELFF
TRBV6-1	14	CASSGRQGGQPQHF
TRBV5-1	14	CASSPGTVNQPQHF
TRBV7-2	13	CASSLNRANIQYF
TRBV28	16	CASSFLSVGGANVLTF
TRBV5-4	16	CASSLVSSGIRFEQYF
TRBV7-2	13	CASSLGGQPELFF
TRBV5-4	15	CASSPGGGKDTEAFF
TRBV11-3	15	CASTDSRQGGTEAFF
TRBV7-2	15	CASSAPTDRRTEAFF
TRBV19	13	CASSFTGTYGYTF